This section outlines one T cell receptor (beta chain) sequence together with its context. No antigen is known for it. This sample is part of a study of vaccination effects on CD4 cells after COVID-19. Here immunoSEQ multiplex PCR was the method, and the copy in TCRdb shows in-frame clones only, minus some. The data hold roughly 71,000 clones, with approximately 81% observed a single time. Expansion of antigen-specific CD4+ T cells with viral peptide pools was carried out by the ViraFEST assay before sequencing. Cells that had been cultured for ten to eleven days were the source of isolated CD4+ T cells. Two-dose BNT162b2 or mRNA-1273 vaccination was given to participants. For each well, roughly 2 million PBMC were cultured with 8.5 to 10 IU/ml IL-2 and about 9.9 ug/ml peptides. The CDR3 is 15 amino acids. From germline, CDR1 is LGHNA and CDR2 YNFKEQ. Between the trimmed V and J ends, which lost 1 base and 0 bases, there was a span of 8 bases.

Sequenced material: CD4+ T cells from PBMCs cultured with HCoV-229E spike peptides, taken after COVID-19 vaccination. The TCR comes from a human donor who received a COVID-19 vaccine. The V call is TRBV4-2, the J call TRBJ2-3; the D call may be TRBD1 or TRBD2 (5 bases each). The chain's CDR3 is CASSQGGGSTDTQYF. The CDR3 nucleotides read TGTGCCAGCAGCCAAGGGGGCGGGAGCACAGATACGCAGTATTTT.